This passage covers 30 T cell receptor beta chains from one sample sequenced in a study of blood T cell repertoires in COVID-19. Assay used: immunoSEQ multiplex PCR; TCRdb lists only in-frame clones, some missing. This table has some 160,000 clones, around 92% appearing once. The material sequenced was peripheral blood. Receptor source: a man in his 60s with acute or convalescent COVID-19.

This clone appeared a single time. The chain uses TRBV2 and TRBJ1-5, with D possibly being TRBD1 (6 bases). Germline-derived CDR1 and CDR2 are SNHLY and FYNNEI. V was shortened by 8 bases and J by 5 bases, with 31 bases between the two germline ends. This CDR3 comprises 19 residues. For the CDR3, the DNA is TGTGCCAGCGGTCTCTCATTACAGGGCGCCCTTCTAAGAGATCAGCCCCAGCATTTT. It yields the protein CASGLSLQGALLRDQPQHF.

This chain uses TRBV5-8 with TRBJ1-4, with 8 bases fitting TRBD1. Germline V gene sequence: CDR1 SGHTS, CDR2 YDEGEE. This CDR3 spans 15 amino acids. The trim removed 3 bases at V and 16 bases at J, leaving 17 bases unmatched. The CDR3 loop reads CASSWGPGQDSPWFF. CDR3 DNA sequence: TGTGCCAGCAGCTGGGGTCCGGGACAGGACTCTCCCTGGTTTTTT.

This clone was picked up one time. The chain has TRBV2 and TRBJ2-1, with 11 bases lining up with TRBD2. Germline V gives CDR1 SNHLY, CDR2 FYNNEI. V lost 3 bases to trimming and J lost 2 bases; unmatched junction nucleotides: 9. The CDR3 extends over 18 amino acids. The CDR3 DNA reads as TGTGCCAGCAGTGACAAGGTCGAACTAGCGGGGGCCTACAATGAGCAGTTCTTC. Protein: CASSDKVELAGAYNEQFF.

In its sample, this clone was seen a few times. The chain carries TRBV7-9 and TRBJ2-3; 7 bases fit TRBD1. Per germline, CDR1 SEHNR and CDR2 FQNEAQ (reference sequence). The CDR3 sequence is 16 residues long. V trimming: 2 bases; J trimming: 4 bases; junction bases outside the gene matches: 9. CDR3 sequence reads: CASSLLTGALADTQYF. DNA of the CDR3: TGTGCCAGCAGCTTATTAACAGGGGCTTTGGCAGATACGCAGTATTTT. The whole variable domain, filled in from reference TRBV7-9 and TRBJ2-3, reads DTGVSQNPRHKITKRGQNVTFRCDPISEHNRLYWYRQTLGQGPEFLTYFQNEAQLEKSRLLSDRFSAERPKGSFSTLEIQRTEQGDSAMYLCASSLLTGALADTQYFGPGTRLTVL.

This clone was seen only a few times. The V call is TRBV4-2, the J call TRBJ2-7, with 8 positions matching TRBD1. V shed 1 base and J 4 bases; nucleotides not matched to a gene: 3. This CDR3 has 14 amino acids. The germline V gene has CDR1 LGHNA and CDR2 YNFKEQ. The CDR3 region has the DNA TGTGCCAGCAGCCAAGTTACAGGGGGTTACGAGCAGTACTTC. This codes for CASSQVTGGYEQYF.

V usage is TRBV12-3 or TRBV12-4 and J usage is TRBJ1-2; D is uncertain. V lost 5 bases to trimming and J lost 8 bases, with 15 bases between them. There are 13 residues in the CDR3. CDR3 protein: CASSPGLADGYTF. The CDR3 DNA follows: TGTGCCAGCAGTCCGGGGTTGGCGGACGGCTACACCTTC.

A few counts support this clone. DNA for the CDR3: TGTGCCTGGAGTGTACGGTTAGAGCAGTTCTTC. It specifies CAWSVRLEQFF. The chain links TRBV30 to TRBJ2-1, with D unresolved. Per the germline V gene, CDR1 is GTSNPN and CDR2 is SVGIG (reference sequence). V lost 0 bases and J lost 10, with 7 bases in between. This CDR3 region has 11 residues.

Details on this clone: The sample holds other DNA sequences that translate to the same CDR3. V usage is TRBV18 and J usage is TRBJ1-3; possible D gene TRBD1, 6 bases. V shed 3 bases and J shed 4 bases, with 13 bases lying between them. Per germline, CDR1 KGHSH and CDR2 LQKENI. This CDR3 comprises 15 residues. The CDR3 nucleotides read TGTGCCAGCTCACCCCCCGGGACATCCGGAAACACCATATATTTT. Translation gives CASSPPGTSGNTIYF.

In DNA, the CDR3 is TGTGCCAGCAGCCGGAATGGGGCCCTCTCCGGGGAGCTGTTTTTT. Its translation is CASSRNGALSGELFF. The chain is built from TRBV3-1 (or the pseudogene TRBV3-2) and TRBJ2-2; D is possibly TRBD1 (5 bases). The length of the CDR3 is 15 residues. Germline V CDR1 and CDR2: LGHDT, YNNKEL (reference sequence). The V gene lost 4 bases and the J gene lost 6 bases, with 15 bases spanning the gap.

The chain carries TRBV18 and TRBJ2-5, with a weak D call TRBD1 (5 bases). Germline V lookup: CDR1 KGHSH, CDR2 LQKENI. CDR3 length: 15 residues. Deletions cut 1 base from V and 5 bases from J, with 14 bases between. CDR3 nucleotide sequence: TGTGCCAGCTCACCACAGTTCGGAAAGGGGGAGACCCAGTACTTC. Protein: CASSPQFGKGETQYF.

CDR3 residues: CASSLGQGVYGYTF. As DNA, the CDR3 is TGTGCCAGCAGCTTGGGACAGGGGGTCTATGGCTACACCTTC. The chain couples TRBV5-6 to TRBJ1-2; 9 nucleotides match TRBD1. The V gene's germline CDR1 is SGHDT and CDR2 YYEEEE. The CDR3 runs to 14 residues. Trimming cost V 0 bases and J 4 bases; bases outside gene matches: 1.

The chain couples TRBV18 to TRBJ2-1, with TRBD1 identical over 10 bases. This CDR3 comprises 14 residues. V lost 6 bases to trimming and J lost 7 bases; unmatched junction nucleotides: 6. Germline CDR1 is KGHSH and CDR2 is LQKENI. CDR3 loop: CASSGTGVDNEQFF. Written as DNA, the CDR3 is TGTGCCAGCTCCGGGACAGGGGTAGATAATGAGCAGTTCTTC.

The chain carries TRBV19 and TRBJ1-2, with TRBD1 identical over 7 bases. V was clipped by 3 bases and J by 0 bases; unmatched bases: 4. Germline V gives CDR1 LNHDA, CDR2 SQIVND (reference sequence). This CDR3 region has 15 residues. The CDR3 reads CASSISGTANYGYTF. The CDR3 region has the DNA TGTGCCAGTAGTATCTCCGGGACAGCTAACTATGGCTACACCTTC.

In its sample, this clone was seen once. The V call is TRBV19, the J call TRBJ2-1, with TRBD1 as a possible D gene (7 bases). The germline V gene has CDR1 LNHDA and CDR2 SQIVND (reference sequence). V dropped 6 bases and J dropped 8 bases, with 11 bases sitting between them. This CDR3 contains 12 residues. CDR3 in DNA: TGTGCCAGTAGCGACAGGGAGGATGAGCAGTTCTTC. It specifies CASSDREDEQFF. Combining the CDR3 with reference TRBV19 and TRBJ2-1 gives the whole variable domain DGGITQSPKYLFRKEGQNVTLSCEQNLNHDAMYWYRQDPGQGLRLIYYSQIVNDFQKGDIAEGYSVSREKKESFPLTVTSAQKNPTAFYLCASSDREDEQFFGPGTRLTVL.

This sequence joins TRBV5-1 and TRBJ2-7; tentative D call: TRBD1 (6 bases). Trimming removed 7 bases at V and 3 bases at J, with 17 bases between. The CDR3 is 14 residues long. CDR1 and CDR2 from the germline V gene are SGHRS and YFSETQ. CDR3 amino acids: CASESGEGGYEQYF. For the CDR3, the DNA is TGCGCCAGCGAGTCAGGGGAAGGTGGCTACGAGCAGTACTTC. Complete variable domain (other parts from reference TRBV5-1 and TRBJ2-7): KAGVTQTPRYLIKTRGQQVTLSCSPISGHRSVSWYQQTPGQGLQFLFEYFSETQRNKGNFPGRFSGRQFSNSRSEMNVSTLELGDSALYLCASESGEGGYEQYFGPGTRLTVT.

The V and J genes are TRBV7-3 and TRBJ1-3; TRBD1 matches 8 bases. Losses at the gene ends were 5 bases for V and 6 bases for J; bases not matched to a gene: 12. The CDR3 is made up of 16 amino acids. Germline V gene data show CDR1 as SGHTA and CDR2 as FQGTGA. CDR3 in amino acids: CASSRTGTGGANTIYF. The CDR3 region has the DNA TGTGCCAGCAGCAGAACCGGGACAGGAGGAGCAAACACCATATATTTT.

V and J are TRBV2 and TRBJ2-6; the D gene is possibly TRBD1 (6 bases). V was cut by 4 bases and J by 2 bases, with 12 bases left in between. Looked up from germline, CDR1 is SNHLY and CDR2 is FYNNEI. This CDR3 has 16 amino acids. The CDR3 sequence: CASSGQASAGANVLTF. CDR3 nucleotides: TGTGCCAGCAGTGGACAGGCCTCGGCTGGGGCCAACGTCCTGACTTTC.

The chain couples TRBV6-5 to TRBJ2-6; D remains ambiguous. This CDR3 comprises 13 residues. Looked up from germline, CDR1 is MNHEY and CDR2 is SVGAGI. Trimming pared 11 bases from V and 0 bases from J, leaving 8 bases between. The chain's CDR3 is CAGYYSGANVLTF. The CDR3 coding sequence is TGTGCCGGATACTACTCTGGGGCCAACGTCCTGACTTTC.

The table lists this clone with a count of one. The V and J genes are TRBV27 and TRBJ1-5, with a tentative D call TRBD1 (6 bases). Trimming pared 0 bases from V and 6 bases from J, leaving 12 bases between. The CDR3 consists of 15 residues. The germline gives CDR1 MNHEY, CDR2 SMNVEV (reference sequence). CDR3 protein: CASSLSGGQGQPQHF. In DNA form, the CDR3 reads TGTGCCAGCAGTTTATCGGGGGGGCAGGGTCAGCCCCAGCATTTT.

The rearrangement links TRBV30 to TRBJ1-1, with 10 bases aligning to TRBD1. Germline V CDR1 and CDR2: GTSNPN, SVGIG (reference sequence). CDR3 size: 15 residues. V lost 4 bases and J lost 3; bases outside the gene matches: 8. The CDR3 region has the DNA TGTGCCTGGACTCGACAGGGGGCTAGGTACACTGAAGCTTTCTTT. This gives the protein CAWTRQGARYTEAFF.

This clone was observed once. This chain connects TRBV2 to TRBJ1-1; 10 nucleotides align to TRBD1. The ends lost 8 bases at V and 5 bases at J; junction bases unmatched: 5. Germline assignment: CDR1 SNHLY and CDR2 FYNNEI. This CDR3 has 13 amino acids. The CDR3, as DNA: TGTGCCAGCGGACAGGGGGGAGCTACTGAAGCTTTCTTT. Its protein product is CASGQGGATEAFF. Variable domain in full (rest from reference TRBV2 and TRBJ1-1): EPEVTQTPSHQVTQMGQEVILRCVPISNHLYFYWYRQILGQKVEFLVSFYNNEISEKSEIFDDQFSVERPDGSNFTLKIRSTKLEDSAMYFCASGQGGATEAFFGQGTRLTVV.

J is TRBJ2-7 and V is TRBV5-1, with D perhaps TRBD1 (6 bases). The CDR3 consists of 15 residues. V dropped 1 base and J dropped 1 base, with 12 bases sitting between them. Germline lookup yields CDR1 SGHRS and CDR2 YFSETQ. In DNA form, the CDR3 reads TGCGCCAGCAGCTTGCCGGGACAATCGTCCTACGAGCAGTACTTC. Amino acids: CASSLPGQSSYEQYF. Complete variable domain (other parts from reference TRBV5-1 and TRBJ2-7): KAGVTQTPRYLIKTRGQQVTLSCSPISGHRSVSWYQQTPGQGLQFLFEYFSETQRNKGNFPGRFSGRQFSNSRSEMNVSTLELGDSALYLCASSLPGQSSYEQYFGPGTRLTVT.

In its sample, this clone was seen once. V usage is TRBV7-2 and J usage is TRBJ2-2, with D hard to call. The CDR3 loop spans 14 amino acids. Per germline, CDR1 SGHTA and CDR2 FQGNSA. V lost 4 bases and J lost 3, with 9 bases in between. CDR3 nucleotides: TGTGCCAGCAGCTCCCCACGGGACACCGGGGAGCTGTTTTTT. Translating it yields CASSSPRDTGELFF.

The J gene is TRBJ2-1, the V gene TRBV6-4; 8 positions match TRBD1. The CDR3 is made up of 16 amino acids. Germline V gene sequence: CDR1 MRHNA, CDR2 SNTAGT. The V segment lost 3 bases and the J segment 4 bases; nucleotides outside the gene matches: 8. For the CDR3, the DNA is TGTGCCAGCAGTGAGCGACAGGGGTTGGGGTACAATGAGCAGTTCTTC. Translated: CASSERQGLGYNEQFF.

V and J are TRBV5-4 and TRBJ1-2; 12 nucleotides match TRBD1. Germline trimming cut 4 bases from V and 5 bases from J; bases unmatched to any gene: 6. Per germline, CDR1 SGHNT and CDR2 YYREEE (reference sequence). The CDR3 consists of 15 residues. CDR3 loop: CASSPGQGAWYGYTF. The CDR3, as DNA: TGTGCCAGCAGCCCGGGACAGGGGGCTTGGTATGGCTACACCTTC.

The V gene is TRBV19, the J gene TRBJ2-2; 9 bases are shared with TRBD1. J was trimmed by 2 bases and V by 8 bases; bases with no gene match: 9. CDR1 LNHDA and CDR2 SQIVND come from the germline V gene (reference sequence). CDR3 length equals 16 residues. Written as DNA, the CDR3 is TGTGCCAGTTACCCTCCGGGACAGGGTAACACCGGGGAGCTGTTTTTT. Residues: CASYPPGQGNTGELFF.

The sample holds a few counts of this clone. The chain is built from TRBV12-3 or TRBV12-4 and TRBJ2-7; 10 bases map to TRBD1. The CDR3 covers 13 residues. V gave up 6 bases and J gave up 4 bases; unmatched junction bases: 3. CDR3 protein: CASRGTGVYEQYF. DNA of the CDR3: TGTGCCAGCAGGGGGACAGGGGTTTACGAGCAGTACTTC.

V gene TRBV6-1 combines with J gene TRBJ2-3, with a weak D call TRBD2 (6 bases). The germline V and J ends were trimmed by 8 bases and 2 bases, with 8 bases remaining between them. The CDR3 has 12 amino acids. CDR1 and CDR2 from the germline V gene are MNHNS and SASEGT. CDR3 amino acids: CASGGNTDTQYF. CDR3 bases: TGTGCCAGCGGGGGGAACACAGATACGCAGTATTTT.

The genes are TRBV7-9 and TRBJ2-3; 7 bases match TRBD1. The CDR3 runs to 18 residues. After removal of 4 bases from V and 2 bases from J, the junction contained 15 bases not matched to a gene. Germline CDR1 reads SEHNR; CDR2 reads FQNEAQ (reference sequence). CDR3 in amino acids: CASSSGGYRGMNTDTQYF. CDR3 nucleotide sequence: TGTGCCAGCAGCTCCGGCGGGTACAGGGGAATGAACACAGATACGCAGTATTTT.

This CDR3 reads CAWSEPNAQGYTF. CDR3 DNA: TGTGCCTGGAGTGAGCCCAACGCCCAAGGCTACACCTTC. The chain links TRBV30 to TRBJ1-2; D is uncertain. Trimming shortened V by 1 base and J by 8 bases, and 14 bases separated the two germline ends. This CDR3 region has 13 residues. Germline V gene data show CDR1 as GTSNPN and CDR2 as SVGIG (reference sequence).